This record looks at one T cell receptor (beta chain) sequence and its context. Its target is unknown. The authors prepared the TCRbeta library with unique molecular identifiers. TCRdb reprocessed the PCR reads via MiXCR and lists one record per CDR3 protein. The sample carries a few hundred thousand distinct CDR3 sequences, 27% recorded once. This entry belongs to a study of T-cell reconstitution after alpha-beta-depleted transplantation in children. The germline gives CDR1 SNHLY, CDR2 FYNNEI. V was shortened by 3 bases and J by 4 bases, with 15 bases between the two germline ends. This CDR3 spans 15 amino acids. The study's findings and limits: Surviving recipient T cells and thymic progenitors accounted for the high day-60 TCRbeta diversity observed in some patients. Expanded graft clones numbering several hundred reportedly gave rise to alpha-beta T cells about two months after transplant.

The sequence derives from a boy less than two years old with Wiskott-Aldrich syndrome, due to receive a stem cell transplant. This chain links TRBV2 with TRBJ1-1; weak D call: TRBD1 (5 bases). The sequencing here drew on PBMCs, taken before TCRalphabeta/CD19-depleted stem cell transplant. The CDR3 DNA reads as TGTGCCAGCAGTGACGAGAGGCGGGGGACCACTGAAGCTTTCTTT. This translates into CASSDERRGTTEAFF.